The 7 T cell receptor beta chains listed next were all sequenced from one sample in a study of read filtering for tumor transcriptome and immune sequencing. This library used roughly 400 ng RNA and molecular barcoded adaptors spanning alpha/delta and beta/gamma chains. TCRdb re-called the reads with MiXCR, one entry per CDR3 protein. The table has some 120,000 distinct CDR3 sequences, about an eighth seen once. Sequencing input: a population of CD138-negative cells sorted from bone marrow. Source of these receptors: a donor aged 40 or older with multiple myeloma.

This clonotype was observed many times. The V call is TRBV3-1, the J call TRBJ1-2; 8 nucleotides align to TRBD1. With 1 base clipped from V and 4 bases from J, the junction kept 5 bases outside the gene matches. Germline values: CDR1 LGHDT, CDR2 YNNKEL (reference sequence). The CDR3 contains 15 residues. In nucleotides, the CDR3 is TGTGCCAGCAGCCAAGGACAGGGGCGAATCTATGGCTACACCTTC. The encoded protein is CASSQGQGRIYGYTF.

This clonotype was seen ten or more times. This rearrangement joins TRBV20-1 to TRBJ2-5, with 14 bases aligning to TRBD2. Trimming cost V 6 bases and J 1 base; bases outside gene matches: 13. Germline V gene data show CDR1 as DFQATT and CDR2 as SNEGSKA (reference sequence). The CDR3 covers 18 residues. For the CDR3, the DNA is TGCAGTGCGATATCGGGACTAGCGGGAGACGGAGGCCAAGAGACCCAGTACTTC. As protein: CSAISGLAGDGGQETQYF.

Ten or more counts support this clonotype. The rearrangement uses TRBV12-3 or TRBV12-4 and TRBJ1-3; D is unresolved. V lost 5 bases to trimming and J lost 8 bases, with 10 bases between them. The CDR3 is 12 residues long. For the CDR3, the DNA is TGTGCCAGCAGTCCCTGGAGGGACACCATATATTTT. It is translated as CASSPWRDTIYF.

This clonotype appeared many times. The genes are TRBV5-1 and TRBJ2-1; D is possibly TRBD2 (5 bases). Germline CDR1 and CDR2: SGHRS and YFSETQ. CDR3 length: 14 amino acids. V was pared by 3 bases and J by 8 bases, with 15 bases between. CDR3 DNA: TGCGCCAGCAGCTCGGGGTCCCCAGGCGATGAGCAGTTCTTC. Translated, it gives CASSSGSPGDEQFF.

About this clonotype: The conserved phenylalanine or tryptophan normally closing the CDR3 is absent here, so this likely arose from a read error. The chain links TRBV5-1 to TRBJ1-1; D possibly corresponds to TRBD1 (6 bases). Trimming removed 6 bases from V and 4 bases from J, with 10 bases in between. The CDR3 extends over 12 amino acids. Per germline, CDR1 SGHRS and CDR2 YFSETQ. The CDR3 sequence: CASTSQGTEAFL. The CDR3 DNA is TGCGCCAGCACCTCACAGGGCACTGAAGCTTTCCTT.

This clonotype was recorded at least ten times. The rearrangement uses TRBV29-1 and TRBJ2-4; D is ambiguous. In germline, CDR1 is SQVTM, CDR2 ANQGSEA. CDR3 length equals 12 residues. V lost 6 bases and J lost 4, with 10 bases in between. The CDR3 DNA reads TGCAGCGTATTGGACGGGAAAAACATTCAGTACTTC. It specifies CSVLDGKNIQYF.

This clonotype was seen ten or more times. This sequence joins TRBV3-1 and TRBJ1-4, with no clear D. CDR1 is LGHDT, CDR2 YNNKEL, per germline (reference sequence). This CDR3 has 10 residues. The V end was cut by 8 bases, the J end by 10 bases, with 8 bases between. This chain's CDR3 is CASGRGKLFF. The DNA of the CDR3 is TGTGCCAGCGGACGGGGAAAACTGTTTTTT.